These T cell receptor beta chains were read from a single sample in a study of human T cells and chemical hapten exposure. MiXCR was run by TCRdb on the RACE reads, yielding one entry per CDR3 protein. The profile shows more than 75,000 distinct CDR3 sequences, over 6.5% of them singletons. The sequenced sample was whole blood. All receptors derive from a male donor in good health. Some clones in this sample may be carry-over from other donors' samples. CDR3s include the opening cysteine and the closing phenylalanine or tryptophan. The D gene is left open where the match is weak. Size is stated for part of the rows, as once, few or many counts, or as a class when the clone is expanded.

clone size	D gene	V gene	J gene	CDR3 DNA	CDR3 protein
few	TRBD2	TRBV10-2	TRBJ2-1	TGCGCCAGCACCGAGGGGAGCGGGAGCGGCGCCTACAATGAGCAGTTCTTC	CASTEGSGSGAYNEQFF
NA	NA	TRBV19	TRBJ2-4	TGTGCCAGTAGTATGGGAAACATTCAGTACTTC	CASSMGNIQYF
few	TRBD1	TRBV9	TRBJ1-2	TGTGCCAGCAGCGTAGGAGCCGGGACAGGGGATCGGGGCTACACCTTC	CASSVGAGTGDRGYTF
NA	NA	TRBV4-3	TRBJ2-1	TGCGCCAGCAGCCAAGCAGGGCTAGCCGGTGAGCAGTTCTTC	CASSQAGLAGEQFF
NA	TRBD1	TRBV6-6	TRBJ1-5	TGTGCCAGCAGACCCACAGGGGATAGCAATCAGCCCCAGCATTTT	CASRPTGDSNQPQHF
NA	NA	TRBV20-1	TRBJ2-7	TGCAGTGCTAGAGATCTGGACTACGAGTACGAGCAGTACTTC	CSARDLDYEYEQYF
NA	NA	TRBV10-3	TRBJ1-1	TGTGCCATCAGGGAGGAGGGAGCCCCTACCACTGAAGCTTTCTTT	CAIREEGAPTTEAFF
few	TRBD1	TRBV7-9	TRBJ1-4	TGTGCCCTCGCGGGGCAGGGGGTCGAAAAACTGTTTTTT	CALAGQGVEKLFF
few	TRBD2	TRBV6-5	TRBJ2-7	TGTGCCAGCAGGCGGGGACTAGCGGGCCCCTACGAGCAGTACTTC	CASRRGLAGPYEQYF
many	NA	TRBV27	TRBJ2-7	TGTGCCAGCAGTCCGATAGCCCAGTCCTACGAGCAGTACTTC	CASSPIAQSYEQYF
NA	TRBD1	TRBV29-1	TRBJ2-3	TGCAGCGTTGAATTGGACAGGGGGACAGATACGCAGTATTTT	CSVELDRGTDTQYF
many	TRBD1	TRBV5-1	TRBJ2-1	TGCGCCAGCAGCTGGGGGACAGGGGCCAGCGGGTTCTCCTACAATGAGCAGTTCTTC	CASSWGTGASGFSYNEQFF
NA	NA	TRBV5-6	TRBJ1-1	TGTGCCAGCAGCTTCACCCCTGGAGATAACACTGAAGCTTTCTTT	CASSFTPGDNTEAFF
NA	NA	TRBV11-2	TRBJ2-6	TGTGCCAGCAGCTTAGAGACTGGAAGCACTGGGGCCAACGTCCTGACTTTC	CASSLETGSTGANVLTF
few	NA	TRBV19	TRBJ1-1	TGTGCCAGTAGTATAGATCCGGGGGCAGAGACTGAAGCTTTCTTT	CASSIDPGAETEAFF
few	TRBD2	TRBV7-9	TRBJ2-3	TGTGCCAGCAGCTTAGTAGCGGGGACGCAGTATTTT	CASSLVAGTQYF
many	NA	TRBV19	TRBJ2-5	TGTGCCAGTAGTATTGCGGAGGGCAGGATTGAAGAGACCCAGTACTTC	CASSIAEGRIEETQYF
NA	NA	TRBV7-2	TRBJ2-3	TGTGCCAGCAGCTTCGCGGGATCTAACACAGATACGCAGTATTTT	CASSFAGSNTDTQYF
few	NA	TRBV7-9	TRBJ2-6	TGTGCCAGCAGCTCCCGAAGTACAGCCAGTCCAACGGTCGTCCTGACTTTC	CASSSRSTASPTVVLTF
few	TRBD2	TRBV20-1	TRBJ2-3	TGCAGTGCTAGAGCTGGTTTTAGTAGCGGGACACCGCACACAGATACGCAGTATTTT	CSARAGFSSGTPHTDTQYF
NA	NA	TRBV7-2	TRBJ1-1	TGTGCCAGCAGCTTATATTCAGGGAACACTGAAGCTTTCTTT	CASSLYSGNTEAFF
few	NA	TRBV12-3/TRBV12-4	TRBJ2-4	TGTGCCAGCAGCGGGGAAGCCAAAAACATTCAGTACTTC	CASSGEAKNIQYF
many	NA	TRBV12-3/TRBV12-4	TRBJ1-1	TGTGCCAGCAGTATCGGGCCCGGGGGAACTGAAGCTTTCTTT	CASSIGPGGTEAFF
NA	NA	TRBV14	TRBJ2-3	TGTGCCAGCAGCCAAGACGGGGGGCCAGGGGCTTCTAGCACAGATACGCAGTATTTT	CASSQDGGPGASSTDTQYF
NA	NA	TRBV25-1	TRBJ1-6	TGTGCCAGCGAAGACGCGGCGGGCCTAGGCCTCTACTATAATTCACCCCTCCACTTT	CASEDAAGLGLYYNSPLHF
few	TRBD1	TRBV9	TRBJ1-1	TGTGCCAGCAGCGTAGGGGCAGGGGGGATGAACACTGAAGCTTTCTTT	CASSVGAGGMNTEAFF
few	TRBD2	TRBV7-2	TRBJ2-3	TGTGCCAGCAGCCTAAGCGGGGGGCCCACAGATACGCAGTATTTT	CASSLSGGPTDTQYF
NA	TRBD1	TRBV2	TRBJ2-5	TGTGCCAGCAGTCCCCGACAGGGGTTCGAGACCCAGTACTTC	CASSPRQGFETQYF
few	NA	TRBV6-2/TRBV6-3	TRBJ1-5	TGTGCCAGCAGGACAGGCCGGACCAGGGATCAGCCCCAGCATTTT	CASRTGRTRDQPQHF
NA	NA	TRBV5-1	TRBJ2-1	TGCGCCAGCAGACACGTGGGGGATGAGCAGTTCTTC	CASRHVGDEQFF
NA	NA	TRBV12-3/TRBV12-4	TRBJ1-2	TGTGCCAGCAGTTTAGGTAGTGGCTACACCTTC	CASSLGSGYTF
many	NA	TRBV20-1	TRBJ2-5	TGCAGTGCTAGAGGGGAGCGCGGGGACCAAGAGACCCAGTACTTC	CSARGERGDQETQYF
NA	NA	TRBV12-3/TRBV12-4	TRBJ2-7	TGTGCCAGCAGTTTGATGTGGGGGAAAGACGAGCAGTACTTC	CASSLMWGKDEQYF
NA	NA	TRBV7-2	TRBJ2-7	TGTGCCAGCAGCCCCCCGGAGGCCGTAGAGCAGTACTTC	CASSPPEAVEQYF
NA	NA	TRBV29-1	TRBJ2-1	TGCAGCGTTGAAAAGGGGTTGGAGCAGTTCTTC	CSVEKGLEQFF
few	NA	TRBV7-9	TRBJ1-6	TGTGCCAGCATCGGACAGAGCTATAATTCACCCCTCCACTTT	CASIGQSYNSPLHF
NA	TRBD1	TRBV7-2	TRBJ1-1	TGTGCCAGCAGCGCCGGACAGGGGGCCCCAACTGAAGCTTTCTTT	CASSAGQGAPTEAFF
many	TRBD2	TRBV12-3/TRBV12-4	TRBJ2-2	TGTGCCAGCAGTCCAAGTACCCTGAGCGGGGTGACCGGGGAGCTGTTTTTT	CASSPSTLSGVTGELFF
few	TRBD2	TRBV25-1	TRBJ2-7	TGTGCCAGCAGTCGCGGACTAGCGGGAGGGTTCTCCTACGAGCAGTACTTC	CASSRGLAGGFSYEQYF
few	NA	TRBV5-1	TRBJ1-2	TGCGCCAGCAGCTTAGGAGTTATAGCCGGGGACGGACGCTATGGCTACACCTTC	CASSLGVIAGDGRYGYTF
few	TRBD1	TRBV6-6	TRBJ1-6	TGTGCCAGCAGTCCAACAGGGGGCGAATCACCCCTCCACTTT	CASSPTGGESPLHF
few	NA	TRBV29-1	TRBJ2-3	TGCAGCGTTGTCCCCGCCTGGTCCACAGATACGCAGTATTTT	CSVVPAWSTDTQYF
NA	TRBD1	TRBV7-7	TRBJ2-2	TGTGCCAGCAGCCGGACAGGGGTTGGCGGGGAGCTGTTTTTT	CASSRTGVGGELFF
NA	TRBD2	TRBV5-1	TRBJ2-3	TGCGCCAGCACCCCCGCGGTAGCGGGGGGTGTTAGCACAGATACGCAGTATTTT	CASTPAVAGGVSTDTQYF
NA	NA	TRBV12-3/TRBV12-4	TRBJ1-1	TGTGCCAGCCAACCCAAACGTGGGGCAGGGACTGAAGCTTTCTTT	CASQPKRGAGTEAFF
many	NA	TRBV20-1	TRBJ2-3	TGCAGTGCCAAACTGGGAGGGGGCGCAGATACGCAGTATTTT	CSAKLGGGADTQYF
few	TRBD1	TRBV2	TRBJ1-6	TGTGCCAGCAGTGAATACGGACAGGGCCGTTATAATTCACCCCTCCACTTT	CASSEYGQGRYNSPLHF
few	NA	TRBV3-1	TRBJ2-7	TGTGCCAGCAGCCAAGAAGGGGCACAGGCGCCCTACGAGCAGTACTTC	CASSQEGAQAPYEQYF
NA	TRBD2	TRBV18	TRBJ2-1	TGTGCCAGCTCATCCACTAGCGGGACTGATGAGCAGTTCTTC	CASSSTSGTDEQFF
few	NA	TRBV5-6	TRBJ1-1	TGTGCCAGCAGCTCGCCGAGTTCGAACACTGAAGCTTTCTTT	CASSSPSSNTEAFF
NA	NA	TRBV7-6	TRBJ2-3	TGTGCCAGCAGCCCCTTAAGTTCCGGTAGCACAGATACGCAGTATTTT	CASSPLSSGSTDTQYF
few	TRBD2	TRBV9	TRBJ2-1	TGTGCCAGCAGCGTAGCCTCTAGCGGGGGAGTAAGCGAGCAGTTCTTC	CASSVASSGGVSEQFF
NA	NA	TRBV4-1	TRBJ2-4	TGCGCCAGCAGCCAAGTTACGGCCTTAAGAAACATTCAGTACTTC	CASSQVTALRNIQYF
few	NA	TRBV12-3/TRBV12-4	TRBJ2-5	TGTGCCAGCAGATCCCGGACGGAACAAGAGACCCAGTACTTC	CASRSRTEQETQYF
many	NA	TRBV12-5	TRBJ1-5	TGTGCTAGTGGTTTGGTACATGGGGGGCAGGGTCAGCCCCAGCATTTT	CASGLVHGGQGQPQHF
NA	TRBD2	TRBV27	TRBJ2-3	TGTGCCAGCAGTTTAGGACGGGGGGGCGGGTTAACAGATACGCAGTATTTT	CASSLGRGGGLTDTQYF
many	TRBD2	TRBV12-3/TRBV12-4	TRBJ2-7	TGTGCCAGCAGTTTACAGGCGGGAGGGCCCCACGAGCAGTACTTC	CASSLQAGGPHEQYF